Below, 13 T cell receptor beta chains from the same sample are listed, as sequenced in a study of Graves' ophthalmopathy and Graves' hyperthyroidism. Amplified material comprised TCR beta CDR3 regions derived from RNA transcripts. HTBI-primed first-round RT-PCR preceded second-round multiplex PCR. TCRdb fed the multiplex PCR reads into MiXCR, producing one record per CDR3 protein. The table includes a few hundred thousand distinct CDR3 sequences, 35% to 45% detected once. The sequenced sample was peripheral blood or thyroid tissue (not recorded which). Receptors originate from an adult man with Graves' hyperthyroidism.

In DNA form, the CDR3 reads TGCAGTGCTAGAGATTGGGACTATGGCTACACCTTC. It yields the protein CSARDWDYGYTF. J is TRBJ1-2 and V is TRBV20-1; no clear D gene. The CDR3 sequence is 12 residues long. V gave up 0 bases and J gave up 3 bases, with 5 bases separating them. The germline V gene has CDR1 DFQATT and CDR2 SNEGSKA (reference sequence).

This clonotype was counted a few times. This chain links TRBV27 with TRBJ2-7; D remains unclear. Per germline, CDR1 MNHEY and CDR2 SMNVEV (reference sequence). This CDR3 spans 14 amino acids. Trimming pared 4 bases from V and 2 bases from J, leaving 12 bases between. For the CDR3, the DNA is TGTGCCAGCAGTTCCGACGGAAACCCCTACGAGCAGTACTTC. Translating gives CASSSDGNPYEQYF.

Points on this clonotype: The CDR3 ends on some other residue instead of the conserved phenylalanine or tryptophan, so this is likely a read error. J is TRBJ2-3 and V is TRBV2; possible D gene TRBD1, 5 bases. CDR1 and CDR2 from the germline V gene are SNHLY and FYNNEI. The CDR3 loop spans 13 amino acids. V was trimmed by 7 bases and J by 1 base, leaving 9 bases between them. This CDR3 reads CASMARGTDTQYL. Here the CDR3 DNA reads TGTGCCAGCATGGCCAGGGGCACAGATACGCAGTATTTA.

This clonotype was found many times. The chain joins TRBV12-3 or TRBV12-4 to TRBJ1-2; D is undetermined. The length of the CDR3 is 13 residues. V lost 1 base and J lost 5, with 8 bases in between. The DNA for the CDR3 is TGTGCCAGCAGTTTAGGGTTTGGATATGGCTACACCTTC. Amino acids: CASSLGFGYGYTF.

The J gene is TRBJ2-3, the V gene TRBV24-1; D is uncertain. Trimming pared 5 bases from V and 2 bases from J, leaving 10 bases between. Germline CDR1 KGHDR, CDR2 SFDVKD. The CDR3 loop spans 14 amino acids. DNA of the CDR3: TGTGCCACCAGTGGCATGCAAAACACAGATACGCAGTATTTT. Translating gives CATSGMQNTDTQYF.

This clonotype was seen ten or more times. The chain links TRBV7-8 to TRBJ1-2; the D is unclear. The germline V gene has CDR1 SGHVS and CDR2 FQNEAQ. The CDR3 contains 15 residues. Trimming took off 1 base at V and 4 bases at J, with 13 bases between the two ends. The CDR3 DNA reads as TGTGCCAGCAGCTTAGGGCCCTCAGAGGGCTATGGCTACACCTTC. Protein product: CASSLGPSEGYGYTF.

This clonotype was recorded at least ten times. This chain joins TRBV27 and TRBJ2-7; D unclear. CDR3 length: 13 residues. Germline V lookup: CDR1 MNHEY, CDR2 SMNVEV (reference sequence). V shed 6 bases and J shed 3 bases, with 12 bases lying between them. CDR3 in DNA: TGTGCCAGCAGAATGGGAACCCACTACGAGCAGTACTTC. Translating it yields CASRMGTHYEQYF.

Note on this clonotype: Possible read error: a much larger clone is one base away. This chain links TRBV7-3 with TRBJ2-7; 8 nucleotides align to TRBD2. Per germline, CDR1 SGHTA and CDR2 FQGTGA. The CDR3 has 16 amino acids. The CDR3 DNA is TGTGCCAGCAGCCATAATTCAAGGACTAGCCCCTACGCGCAGTACTTC. The encoded protein is CASSHNSRTSPYAQYF.

This chain uses TRBV7-2 with TRBJ2-7; tentatively, D is TRBD1 or TRBD2 (6 bases each). CDR3 length equals 13 residues. The V end lost 11 bases, the J end lost 4 bases, and 18 bases lay between the germline ends. CDR1 and CDR2 (germline): SGHTA, FQGNSA. The CDR3 here is CAWGAGKGYEQYF. In DNA form, the CDR3 reads TGTGCCTGGGGGGCAGGGAAGGGGTACGAGCAGTACTTC.

The rearrangement links TRBV7-8 to TRBJ2-5; D tentatively reads TRBD1 or TRBD2 (5 bases each). CDR3 length equals 17 residues. Germline lookup yields CDR1 SGHVS and CDR2 FQNEAQ. V was cut by 3 bases and J by 6 bases, with 23 bases left in between. CDR3: CASSFRAVGELIQTQYF. The CDR3 DNA is TGTGCCAGCAGCTTCCGGGCGGTGGGGGAGCTGATCCAGACCCAGTACTTC.

Comment on this clonotype: One base away lies a much larger clone, so this may be a sequencing read error. V and J are TRBV20-1 and TRBJ2-7; 15 positions match TRBD2. The V gene's germline CDR1 is DFQATT and CDR2 SNEGSKA (reference sequence). The CDR3 runs to 17 residues. CDR3 protein: CSAAGLAGGKSSYGQYF. As DNA, the CDR3 is TGCAGTGCCGCGGGACTAGCGGGAGGAAAATCCTCCTACGGGCAGTACTTC.

The rearrangement links TRBV20-1 to TRBJ2-5; a weak D match, TRBD2 (6 bases). The CDR3 runs to 13 residues. CDR1 and CDR2 (germline): DFQATT, SNEGSKA (reference sequence). V was shortened by 5 bases and J by 11 bases, with 21 bases between the two germline ends. This chain's CDR3 is CSAAIGAGFGQYF. In DNA form, the CDR3 reads TGCAGTGCTGCGATAGGGGCGGGATTTGGGCAGTACTTC.

This clonotype was recorded a few times. V is TRBV27 and J is TRBJ2-2; the D is unclear. CDR3 length equals 11 residues. The V end was cut by 8 bases, the J end by 6 bases, with 7 bases between. From germline, CDR1 is MNHEY and CDR2 SMNVEV (reference sequence). CDR3 sequence (DNA): TGTGCCAGCCGGGTGGCCGGGGAGCTGTTTTTT. It translates to CASRVAGELFF.